The T cell receptor (beta chain) described here comes from a study of blood T cells in healthy people across ages. Study observations and caveats: Diversity of TCR beta per million T cells declined in a roughly linear way with age.

Next came a second PCR, run for 7 to 11 cycles, which used a sample-barcoded 5' primer along with a J-beta primer mix. Every molecule of cDNA carried a tag from a template-switch adaptor with 12 random nucleotides. MiXCR, run by TCRdb on the 5' RACE reads, gives a single entry per CDR3 protein. This sample carries 1,800,000 or so distinct CDR3 sequences, roughly 43% of them seen once, and the ten largest clones take under 25%. CDR3 length: 16 residues. The V gene lost 3 bases and the J gene lost 2 bases, with 17 bases spanning the gap. From germline, CDR1 is SGDLS and CDR2 YYNGEE. With each sample, at least 5.5 micrograms of total RNA were extracted. Concerning this clonotype: Its antigen is not known.

Sequences were obtained from blood. V gene TRBV9 combines with J gene TRBJ2-5; D is perhaps TRBD2 (6 bases). This receptor was taken from a human donor in good health. The CDR3 region is CASSGPVWREQETQYF. The CDR3 bases are TGTGCCAGCAGCGGACCCGTTTGGCGGGAACAAGAGACCCAGTACTTC.